This T cell receptor beta chain was sequenced during a study of CD4 T cells in relation to SARS-CoV-2 and coronaviruses. In the study overall: ViraFEST: approximately 10-day antigen culture of PBMCs, then TCR beta CDR3 sequencing.

For this clone: Its antigen is as yet unknown.

The ends were cut back, 0 bases at V and 0 bases at J, with 13 bases in the middle. The CDR3 sequence is 18 residues long. Germline CDR1 reads SGDLS; CDR2 reads YYNGEE. The unexposed donors gave CD4+ T cells in 2011-2018, prior to COVID-19. CD4+ T cells were isolated from the cells after about 11 days of culture. On days 3 and 7, cultures got half fresh IL-2 medium. Findings of the study overall: Monoreactive clones expanded significantly more to SARS-CoV-2 than crossreactive clones did.

The data were produced by immunoSEQ multiplex PCR, yet TCRdb's version contains in-frame clones alone and is incomplete. The sample holds about 15,000 clones, 82% seen once. This chain connects TRBV9 to TRBJ2-6, with D possibly being TRBD1 or TRBD2 (5 bases each). The sample comprised CD4+ T cells from PBMCs, cultured in vitro. The TCR sequence derives from a human donor in good health. In nucleotides, the CDR3 is TGTGCCAGCAGCGTAGGAATAGGGACGGGCTCTGGGGCCAACGTCCTGACTTTC. Translating it yields CASSVGIGTGSGANVLTF.